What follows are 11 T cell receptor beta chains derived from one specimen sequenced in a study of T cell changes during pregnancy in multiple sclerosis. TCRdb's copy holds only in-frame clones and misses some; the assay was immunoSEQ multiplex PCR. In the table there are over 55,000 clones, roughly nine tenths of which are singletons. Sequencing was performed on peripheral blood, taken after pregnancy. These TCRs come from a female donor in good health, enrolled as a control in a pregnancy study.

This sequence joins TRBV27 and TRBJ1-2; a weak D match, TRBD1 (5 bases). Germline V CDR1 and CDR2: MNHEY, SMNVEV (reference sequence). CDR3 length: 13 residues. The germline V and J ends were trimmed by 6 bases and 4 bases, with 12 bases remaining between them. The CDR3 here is CASSAPGGYGYTF. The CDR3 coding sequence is TGTGCCAGCAGCGCCCCCGGGGGCTATGGCTACACCTTC.

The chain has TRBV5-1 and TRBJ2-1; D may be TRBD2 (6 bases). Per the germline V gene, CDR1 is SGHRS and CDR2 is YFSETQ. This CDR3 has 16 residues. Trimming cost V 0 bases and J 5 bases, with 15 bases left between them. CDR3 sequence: CASSLVAGKANNEQFF. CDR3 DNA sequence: TGCGCCAGCAGCTTGGTGGCGGGGAAAGCTAACAATGAGCAGTTCTTC.

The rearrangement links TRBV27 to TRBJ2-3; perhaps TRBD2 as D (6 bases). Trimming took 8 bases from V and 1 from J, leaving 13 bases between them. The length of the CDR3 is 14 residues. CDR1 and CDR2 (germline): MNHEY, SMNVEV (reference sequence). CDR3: CASGDGGGTDTQYF. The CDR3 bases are TGTGCCAGCGGGGACGGGGGTGGCACAGATACGCAGTATTTT.

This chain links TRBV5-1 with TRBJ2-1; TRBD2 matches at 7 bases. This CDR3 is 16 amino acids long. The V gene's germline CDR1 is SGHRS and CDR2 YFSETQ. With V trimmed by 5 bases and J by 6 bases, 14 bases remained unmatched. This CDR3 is CASSLGGFVPSNEQFF. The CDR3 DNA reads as TGCGCCAGCAGTCTGGGAGGGTTTGTCCCTAGCAATGAGCAGTTCTTC.

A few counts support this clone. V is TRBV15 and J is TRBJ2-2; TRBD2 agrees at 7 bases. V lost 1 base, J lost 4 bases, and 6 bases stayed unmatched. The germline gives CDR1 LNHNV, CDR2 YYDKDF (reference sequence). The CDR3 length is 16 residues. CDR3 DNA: TGTGCCACCAGCAGAGGGGCTAGCGGAGGCACCGGGGAGCTGTTTTTT. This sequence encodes CATSRGASGGTGELFF.

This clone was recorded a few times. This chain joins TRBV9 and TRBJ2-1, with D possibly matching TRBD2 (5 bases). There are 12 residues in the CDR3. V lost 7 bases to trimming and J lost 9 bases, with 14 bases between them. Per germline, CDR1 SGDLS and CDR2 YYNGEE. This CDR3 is CASSGEVGEQFF. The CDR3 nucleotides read TGTGCCAGCTCCGGGGAAGTGGGTGAGCAGTTCTTC.

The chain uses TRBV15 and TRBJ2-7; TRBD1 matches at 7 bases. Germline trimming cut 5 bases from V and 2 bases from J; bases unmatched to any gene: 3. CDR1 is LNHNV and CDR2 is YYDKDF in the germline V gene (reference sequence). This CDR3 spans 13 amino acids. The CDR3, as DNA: TGTGCCACCAGCGCTGGGACAGCCTACGAGCAGTACTTC. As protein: CATSAGTAYEQYF.

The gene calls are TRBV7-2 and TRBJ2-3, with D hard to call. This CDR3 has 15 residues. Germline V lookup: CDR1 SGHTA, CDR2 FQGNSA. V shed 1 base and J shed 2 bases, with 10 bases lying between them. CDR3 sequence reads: CASSLDSLPTDTQYF. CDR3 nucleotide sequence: TGTGCCAGCAGCTTAGATAGCCTCCCCACAGATACGCAGTATTTT. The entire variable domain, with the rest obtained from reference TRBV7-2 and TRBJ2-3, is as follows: GAGVSQSPSNKVTEKGKDVELRCDPISGHTALYWYRQSLGQGLEFLIYFQGNSAPDKSGLPSDRFSAERTGGSVSTLTIQRTQQEDSAVYLCASSLDSLPTDTQYFGPGTRLTVL.

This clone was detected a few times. CDR3 DNA sequence: TGTGCCTGGAGTGGTCGAGATGAAGCTTTCTTT. Translating it yields CAWSGRDEAFF. This chain connects TRBV30 to TRBJ1-1, with unresolved D. V dropped 1 base and J dropped 7 bases, with 7 bases sitting between them. The CDR3 has 11 residues. Germline CDR1 and CDR2: GTSNPN and SVGIG (reference sequence). Drawing the rest from reference TRBV30 and TRBJ1-1, the complete variable domain is SQTIHQWPATLVQPVGSPLSLECTVEGTSNPNLYWYRQAAGRGLQLLFYSVGIGQISSEVPQNLSASRPQDRQFILSSKKLLLSDSGFYLCAWSGRDEAFFGQGTRLTVV.

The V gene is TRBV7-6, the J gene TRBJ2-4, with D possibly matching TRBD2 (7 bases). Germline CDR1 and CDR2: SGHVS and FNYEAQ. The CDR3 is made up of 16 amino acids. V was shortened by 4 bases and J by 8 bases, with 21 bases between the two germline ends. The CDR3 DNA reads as TGTGCCAGCAGCTCGGGGGGCGGCAGGGGATCTGACATTCAGTACTTC. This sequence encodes CASSSGGGRGSDIQYF.

The CDR3 DNA reads as TGTGCCAGCACCGTAAAGGGGCTCTATGGCTACACCTTC. Protein product: CASTVKGLYGYTF. This chain links TRBV7-2 with TRBJ1-2, with D maybe TRBD1 (5 bases). The germline V gene encodes CDR1 SGHTA and CDR2 FQGNSA. Trimming left V 7 bases short and J 4 bases short, with 13 bases between. The CDR3 runs 13 residues.